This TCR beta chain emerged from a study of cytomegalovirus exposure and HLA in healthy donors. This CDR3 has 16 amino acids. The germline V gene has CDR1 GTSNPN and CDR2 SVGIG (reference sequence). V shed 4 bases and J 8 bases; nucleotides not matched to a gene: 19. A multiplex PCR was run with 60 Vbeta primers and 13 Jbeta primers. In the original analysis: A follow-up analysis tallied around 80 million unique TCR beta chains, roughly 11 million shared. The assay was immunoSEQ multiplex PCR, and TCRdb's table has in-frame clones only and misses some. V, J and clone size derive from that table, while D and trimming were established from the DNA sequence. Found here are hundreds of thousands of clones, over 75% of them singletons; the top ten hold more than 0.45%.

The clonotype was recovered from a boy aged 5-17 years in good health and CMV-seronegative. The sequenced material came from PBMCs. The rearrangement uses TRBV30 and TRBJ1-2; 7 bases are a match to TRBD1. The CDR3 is CAWNRGGGREIWGYTF. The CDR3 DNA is TGTGCCTGGAATAGAGGGGGCGGCAGGGAAATATGGGGCTACACCTTC.